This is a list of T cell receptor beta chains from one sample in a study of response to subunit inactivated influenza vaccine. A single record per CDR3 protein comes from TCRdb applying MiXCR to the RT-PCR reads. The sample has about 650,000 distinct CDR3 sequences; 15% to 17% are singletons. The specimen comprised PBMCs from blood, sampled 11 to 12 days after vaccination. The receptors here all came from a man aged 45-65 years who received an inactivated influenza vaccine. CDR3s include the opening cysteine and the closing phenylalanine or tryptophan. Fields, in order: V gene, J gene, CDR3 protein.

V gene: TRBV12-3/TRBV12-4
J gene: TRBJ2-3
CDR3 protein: CASSLIWRDTQYF

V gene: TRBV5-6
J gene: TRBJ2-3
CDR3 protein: CASSKQGFGLADTQYF

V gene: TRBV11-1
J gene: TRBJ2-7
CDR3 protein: CASSDPGTPNVRTPSYEQYF

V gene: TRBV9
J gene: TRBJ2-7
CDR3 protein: CASSVGWDFRGHYEQYF

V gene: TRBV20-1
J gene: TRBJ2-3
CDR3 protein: CSARDTTGKDTQYF

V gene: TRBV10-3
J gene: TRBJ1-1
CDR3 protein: CAISDRTGGVRTEAFF

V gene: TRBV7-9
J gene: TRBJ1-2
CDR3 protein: CASSLHEGNYGYTF

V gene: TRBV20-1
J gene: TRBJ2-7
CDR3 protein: CSASPGTGTKEQYF

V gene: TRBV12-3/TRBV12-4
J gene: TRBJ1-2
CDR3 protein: CASSAGTNRYTF

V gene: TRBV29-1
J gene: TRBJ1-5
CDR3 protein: CSVQVGGTSNQPQHF

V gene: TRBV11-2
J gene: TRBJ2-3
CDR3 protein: CASRFTIGGITDTQYF

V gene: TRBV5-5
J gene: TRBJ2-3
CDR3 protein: CASSFNRGSTDTQYF

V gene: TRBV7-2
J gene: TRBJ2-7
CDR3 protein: CASSLSGRAASYEQYF

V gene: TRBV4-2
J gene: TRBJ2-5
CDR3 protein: CASSQAPTGGPKETQYF

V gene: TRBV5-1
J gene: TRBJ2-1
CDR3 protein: CASSLGQGRNNEQFF

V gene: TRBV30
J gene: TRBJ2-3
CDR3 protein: CAWTSGRETDTQYF

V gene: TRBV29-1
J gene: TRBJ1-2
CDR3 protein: CSVGLRYSTSYTF

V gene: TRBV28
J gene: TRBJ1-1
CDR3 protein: CASSLGGKNTEAFF

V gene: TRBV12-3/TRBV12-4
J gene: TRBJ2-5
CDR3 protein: CASAAGGDQETQYF

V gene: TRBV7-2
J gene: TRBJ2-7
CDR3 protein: CASSLIGREQYF

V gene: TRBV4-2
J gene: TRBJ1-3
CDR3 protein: CASSQDRVESGNTIYF

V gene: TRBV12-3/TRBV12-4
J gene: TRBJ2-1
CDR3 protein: CASSILAGSYNEQFF

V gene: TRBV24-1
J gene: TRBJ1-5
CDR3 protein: CATSDSATGLGQPQHF

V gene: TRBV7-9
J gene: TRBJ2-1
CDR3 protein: CASSLAASYNEQFF

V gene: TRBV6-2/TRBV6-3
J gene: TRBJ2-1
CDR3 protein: CASLGLAGSYNEQFF

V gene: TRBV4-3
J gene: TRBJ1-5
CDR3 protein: CASSQSAGTSSNQPQHF

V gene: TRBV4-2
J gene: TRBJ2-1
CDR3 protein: CASSQDVGRSYNEQFF

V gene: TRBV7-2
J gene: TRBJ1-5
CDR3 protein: CASSPFGGVRNQPQHF

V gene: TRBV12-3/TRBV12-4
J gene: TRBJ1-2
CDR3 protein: CASLSIANYGYTF

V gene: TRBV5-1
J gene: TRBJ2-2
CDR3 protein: CASSAAQLTGELFF

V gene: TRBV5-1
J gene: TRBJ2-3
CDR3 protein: CASSLAARGVADTQYF

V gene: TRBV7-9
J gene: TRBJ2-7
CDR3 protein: CASSLDSGRIEQYF

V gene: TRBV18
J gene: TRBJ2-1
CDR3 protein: CASSPQSPSWGPGNEQFF

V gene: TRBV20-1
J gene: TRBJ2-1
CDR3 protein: CSARDPAGTLDEQFF

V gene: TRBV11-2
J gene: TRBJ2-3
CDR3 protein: CASSLDRTSSSTDTQYF

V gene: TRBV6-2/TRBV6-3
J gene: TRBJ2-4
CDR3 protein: CASSYPTTGTAQNIQYF

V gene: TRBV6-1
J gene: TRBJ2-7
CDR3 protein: CASSEGESYEQYF

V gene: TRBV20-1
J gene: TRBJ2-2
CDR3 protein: CCARKPGQIANTGELFF

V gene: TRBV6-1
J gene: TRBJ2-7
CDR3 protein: CASNRKGGVYEQYF

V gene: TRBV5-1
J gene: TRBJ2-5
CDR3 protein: CASSFQPSGGQETQYF

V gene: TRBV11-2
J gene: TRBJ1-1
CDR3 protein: CASSPVGGEAFF

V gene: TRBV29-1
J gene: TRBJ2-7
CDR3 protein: CSSAGAGEQYF

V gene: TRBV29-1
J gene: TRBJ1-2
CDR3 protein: CSVVPGRRSNYGYTF